This paragraph reports one TCR beta chain. What it binds is not known. This record comes from a study of T cell repertoires in cytomegalovirus infection. Overall study context: In the study, CMV epitopes included recently identified HLA-C-restricted and well-studied HLA-B-restricted ones. Indications of both CMV infection and matching HLA type were provided by public TCR beta signatures.

Whole-study results and caveats: Of the TCR beta families, the public ones yielded a cumulative frequency that identified carriers of CMV plus the relevant HLA.

TCRdb independently ran MiXCR on the reads; one entry per CDR3 protein. The sample shows about 920,000 distinct CDR3 sequences, about 33% of them seen only once. This CDR3 is built from 14 residues. V was clipped by 7 bases and J by 7 bases, with 17 bases between them. Per the germline V gene, CDR1 is LNHDA and CDR2 is SQIVND (reference sequence). This clonotype was obtained from a human donor in good health (CMV status not recorded). Some clones in this sample may be carry-over from other donors' samples. The sample was cultured CD8+ T cells from PBMCs, taken from culture after CMV antigen stimulation. The chain links TRBV19 to TRBJ2-1; D is possibly TRBD1 (6 bases). The CDR3 sequence: CASTKPSRGNEQFF. CDR3 coding DNA: TGTGCCAGTACCAAGCCTAGCAGGGGTAATGAGCAGTTCTTC.